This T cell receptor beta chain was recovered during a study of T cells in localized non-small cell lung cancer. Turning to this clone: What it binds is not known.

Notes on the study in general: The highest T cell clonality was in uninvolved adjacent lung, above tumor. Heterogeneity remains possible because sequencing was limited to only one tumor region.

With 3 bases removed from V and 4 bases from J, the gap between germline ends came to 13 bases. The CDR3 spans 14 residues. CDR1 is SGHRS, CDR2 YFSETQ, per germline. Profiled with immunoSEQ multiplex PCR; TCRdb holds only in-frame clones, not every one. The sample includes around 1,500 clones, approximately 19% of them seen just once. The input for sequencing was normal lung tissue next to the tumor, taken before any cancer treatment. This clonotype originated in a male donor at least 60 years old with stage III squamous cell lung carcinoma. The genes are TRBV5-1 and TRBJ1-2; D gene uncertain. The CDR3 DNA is TGCGCCAGCAGCTCGGAGGAACTCAGCTATGGCTACACCTTC. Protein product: CASSSEELSYGYTF. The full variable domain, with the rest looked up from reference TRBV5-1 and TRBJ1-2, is KAGVTQTPRYLIKTRGQQVTLSCSPISGHRSVSWYQQTPGQGLQFLFEYFSETQRNKGNFPGRFSGRQFSNSRSEMNVSTLELGDSALYLCASSSEELSYGYTFGSGTRLTVV.